The 25 T cell receptor beta chains given below trace back to one sample, sequenced in a study of blood T cells in healthy people across ages. Next came a second PCR, run for roughly 7 to 12 cycles, which used a sample-barcoded 5' primer along with a J-beta primer mix. TCRdb fed the 5' RACE reads into MiXCR, producing one record per CDR3 protein. The sample comprises 650,000 to 1,000,000 distinct CDR3 sequences, about 46% of which are singletons, and 15% to 20% rests with the top ten. Sequencing was carried out using blood. Source of these receptors: a man at least 80 years old in good health.

This chain links TRBV20-1 with TRBJ2-1; 8 bases map to TRBD2. Matching the DNA end better, TRBJ2-7 makes the J call doubtful. The V gene's germline CDR1 is DFQATT and CDR2 SNEGSKA (reference sequence). This CDR3 is built from 15 residues. This CDR3 reads CSARDWGAGVHEQYF. In nucleotides, the CDR3 is TGCAGTGCTAGAGATTGGGGAGCGGGAGTCCATGAGCAGTACTTC.

This clonotype was observed a few times. The chain recombines TRBV29-1 with TRBJ2-1; no clear D gene. The V gene's germline CDR1 is SQVTM and CDR2 ANQGSEA. Trimming stripped 1 base from V and 4 bases from J, with 11 bases between. This CDR3 comprises 14 residues. CDR3 sequence reads: CSVEVISPYNEQFF. As DNA, the CDR3 is TGCAGCGTTGAAGTAATTTCCCCTTACAATGAGCAGTTCTTC.

V and J are TRBV12-3 or TRBV12-4 and TRBJ1-5, with a tentative D call TRBD1 (6 bases). V was pared by 5 bases and J by 9 bases, with 14 bases between. This CDR3 is 13 amino acids long. As DNA, the CDR3 is TGTGCCAGCAGTATCTTGGGGGGCCCGCCCCAGCATTTT. This gives the protein CASSILGGPPQHF.

V and J are TRBV7-8 and TRBJ2-1; no clear D. This CDR3 contains 14 residues. Per the germline V gene, CDR1 is SGHVS and CDR2 is FQNEAQ. Trimming removed 1 base at V and 6 bases at J, with 10 bases between. CDR3 sequence reads: CASSLGWASNEQFF. The CDR3 DNA reads as TGTGCCAGCAGCTTAGGTTGGGCGAGCAATGAGCAGTTCTTC.

V is TRBV5-1 and J is TRBJ2-7; 9 nucleotides align to TRBD1. From germline, CDR1 is SGHRS and CDR2 YFSETQ. The CDR3 is 14 amino acids. V lost 2 bases, J lost 3 bases, and 3 bases stayed unmatched. The CDR3 here is CASSFTGGIYEQYF. The CDR3 nucleotides read TGCGCCAGCAGCTTCACAGGGGGCATCTACGAGCAGTACTTC. Complete variable domain (other parts from reference TRBV5-1 and TRBJ2-7): KAGVTQTPRYLIKTRGQQVTLSCSPISGHRSVSWYQQTPGQGLQFLFEYFSETQRNKGNFPGRFSGRQFSNSRSEMNVSTLELGDSALYLCASSFTGGIYEQYFGPGTRLTVT.

This sequence joins TRBV12-3 or TRBV12-4 and TRBJ1-4, with D possibly TRBD1 on 6 matching bases. The CDR3 totals 14 residues. V gave up 3 bases and J gave up 6 bases, with 11 bases separating them. The CDR3 is CASSLMEGDEKLFF. The CDR3 DNA reads TGTGCCAGCAGTTTGATGGAGGGGGATGAAAAACTGTTTTTT.

V usage is TRBV6-6 and J usage is TRBJ1-2; 11 nucleotides line up with TRBD1. The CDR3 covers 15 residues. Germline V gives CDR1 MNHNY, CDR2 SVGAGI (reference sequence). V was clipped by 2 bases and J by 8 bases; unmatched bases: 7. The CDR3 DNA reads as TGTGCCAGCAGTTACGCACCGGGACAGGGGGGCGGCTACACCTTC. Translation gives CASSYAPGQGGGYTF.

This rearrangement joins TRBV20-1 to TRBJ1-1; 7 bases align to TRBD1. There are 14 residues in the CDR3. Germline loops: CDR1 DFQATT, CDR2 SNEGSKA (reference sequence). V was clipped by 3 bases and J by 1 base; unmatched bases: 5. The CDR3 DNA follows: TGCAGTGCTAGGAAACAGGGGCCGAACACTGAAGCTTTCTTT. Protein: CSARKQGPNTEAFF.

Concerning this clonotype: One base away lies a much larger clone, so this may be a sequencing read error. The chain has TRBV15 and TRBJ2-4; perhaps TRBD2 as D (6 bases). TRBJ2-7 matches the DNA end more closely, so the J call is doubtful. In germline, CDR1 is LNHNV, CDR2 YYDKDF (reference sequence). The CDR3 is 22 residues long. CDR3 sequence (DNA): TGTGCCACCAGCACCTTAGGATTCAATAACGTACCCGGGACTCGCAAAATCCACGAGCAGTACTTC. Its protein is CATSTLGFNNVPGTRKIHEQYF.

V gene TRBV12-3 or TRBV12-4 combines with J gene TRBJ2-1, with 11 bases identical to TRBD2. V lost 3 bases to trimming and J lost 7 bases; unmatched junction nucleotides: 8. The CDR3 sequence is 16 residues long. CDR3 residues: CASSFGSGRVGNEQFF. The CDR3 nucleotides are TGTGCCAGCAGTTTCGGTAGCGGGAGGGTAGGAAATGAGCAGTTCTTC.

In this sample, this clonotype turned up many times. V usage is TRBV5-6 and J usage is TRBJ2-5; D ambiguous. Germline V gene data show CDR1 as SGHDT and CDR2 as YYEEEE. CDR3 length: 16 amino acids. Trimming left V 1 base short and J 0 bases short, with 13 bases between. Written as DNA, the CDR3 is TGTGCCAGCAGCTTGTGGCGCGAAAAATACCAAGAGACCCAGTACTTC. Encoded protein: CASSLWREKYQETQYF.

This chain uses TRBV20-1 with TRBJ2-3; 8 positions agree with TRBD1. The V gene end was trimmed by 0 bases and the J gene end by 1 base; junction bases not matched to a gene: 0. Germline values: CDR1 DFQATT, CDR2 SNEGSKA (reference sequence). The CDR3 runs 14 residues. This CDR3 is CSAREGQGTDTQYF. CDR3 bases: TGCAGTGCTAGAGAGGGACAGGGCACAGATACGCAGTATTTT.

This clonotype was recorded a few times. The rearrangement joins TRBV4-3 to TRBJ2-1; D uncertain. Germline CDR1 reads LGHNA; CDR2 reads YSLEER. The CDR3 length is 14 residues. V was pared by 2 bases and J by 1 base, with 6 bases between. The CDR3 DNA sequence: TGCGCCAGCAGCCAATTACAGTCCTACAATGAGCAGTTCTTC. Its translation is CASSQLQSYNEQFF.

This chain uses TRBV27 with TRBJ1-6, with D uncertain. V dropped 5 bases and J dropped 9 bases, with 20 bases sitting between them. The CDR3 runs 16 residues. CDR1 and CDR2 (germline): MNHEY, SMNVEV (reference sequence). Here the CDR3 reads CASSVGGLSAFSPLHF. Written as DNA, the CDR3 is TGTGCCAGCAGTGTGGGAGGGTTAAGCGCCTTTTCACCCCTCCACTTT.

This chain joins TRBV27 and TRBJ2-7, with unresolved D. Trimming removed 2 bases at V and 5 bases at J, with 16 bases between. In germline, CDR1 is MNHEY, CDR2 SMNVEV (reference sequence). The CDR3 consists of 15 residues. The CDR3 DNA sequence: TGTGCCAGCAGTTTACTGGCCTTCCGAGCTGACGAGCAGTACTTC. This gives the protein CASSLLAFRADEQYF.

V is TRBV3-1 and J is TRBJ2-1, with D unresolved. Trimming took off 4 bases at V and 10 bases at J, with 17 bases between the two ends. In germline, CDR1 is LGHDT, CDR2 YNNKEL (reference sequence). The CDR3 covers 14 residues. The DNA of the CDR3 is TGTGCCAGCAGCCGGTCTGGGTCGGTAGCCGAGCAGTTCTTC. It codes for CASSRSGSVAEQFF.

In this sample, this clonotype turned up a few times. The V gene is TRBV20-1, the J gene TRBJ2-1; tentatively, D is TRBD2 (7 bases). The CDR3 spans 15 residues. Germline V gene data show CDR1 as DFQATT and CDR2 as SNEGSKA (reference sequence). Trimming cost V 3 bases and J 0 bases, with 12 bases left between them. The CDR3 DNA reads TGCAGTGCTAGTAAGGGGGACTACTCCTACAATGAGCAGTTCTTC. This sequence encodes CSASKGDYSYNEQFF.

This clonotype has only a few counts. The chain uses TRBV15 and TRBJ1-1; no firm D call. V lost 0 bases and J 0 bases, leaving 5 bases between the germline ends. There are 14 residues in the CDR3. The V gene's germline CDR1 is LNHNV and CDR2 YYDKDF (reference sequence). CDR3 nucleotides: TGTGCCACCAGCAGAGATAACCTGAACACTGAAGCTTTCTTT. It is translated as CATSRDNLNTEAFF.

The J gene is TRBJ2-5, the V gene TRBV7-2, with 8 bases lining up with TRBD2. The DNA end is a closer match to TRBJ2-7, so the J assignment may be wrong. This CDR3 has 13 amino acids. The germline CDR1 and CDR2 sequences are SGHTA and FQGNSA. The CDR3, as DNA: TGTGCCAGCAGCGTTAGCGGGGTGAACGAGCAGTACTTC. Translated: CASSVSGVNEQYF.

This clonotype was detected only a few times. V gene TRBV20-1 combines with J gene TRBJ2-1; 9 bases agree with TRBD2. The CDR3 runs to 15 residues. Germline V gives CDR1 DFQATT, CDR2 SNEGSKA (reference sequence). V shed 0 bases and J 7 bases; nucleotides not matched to a gene: 7. Here the CDR3 DNA reads TGCAGTGCTAGAGATCCGACGCGGGAGGGGAATGAGCAGTTCTTC. This sequence encodes CSARDPTREGNEQFF.

With respect to this clonotype: Sequence at one end of the junction differs from germline and may be a read error. The chain is built from TRBV12-3 or TRBV12-4 and TRBJ2-5, with D perhaps TRBD1 (5 bases). This CDR3 is built from 13 residues. In DNA form, the CDR3 reads TGTACCAGCAGTTTCCAGGGTCCAGAGACCCAGTACTTC. As protein: CTSSFQGPETQYF.

This clonotype has just a few counts. The chain links TRBV12-3 or TRBV12-4 to TRBJ2-3; the D is unclear. V was trimmed by 2 bases and J by 0 bases, leaving 12 bases between them. This CDR3 comprises 16 residues. The CDR3 DNA reads TGTGCCAGCAGTTTACGAGGTCCGTTTAGCACAGATACGCAGTATTTT. It specifies CASSLRGPFSTDTQYF.

The chain recombines TRBV15 with TRBJ2-5, with 9 nucleotides matching TRBD2. The assigned J gene may be wrong: the sequence end matches TRBJ2-1 better. The CDR3 totals 15 residues. The germline V gene encodes CDR1 LNHNV and CDR2 YYDKDF (reference sequence). This CDR3 reads CATSRDSGGQETQFF. The CDR3 DNA follows: TGTGCCACCAGCAGGGACAGCGGGGGGCAAGAGACCCAGTTCTTC.

This clonotype has a handful of counts. This chain connects TRBV29-1 to TRBJ1-4, with D maybe TRBD1 (6 bases). The germline V gene has CDR1 SQVTM and CDR2 ANQGSEA. The CDR3 length is 13 residues. The V gene lost 4 bases and the J gene lost 10 bases, with 16 bases spanning the gap. The CDR3 region is CSVGGGGVGKLFF. CDR3 nucleotide sequence: TGCAGCGTTGGAGGGGGGGGAGTTGGAAAACTGTTTTTT.

V and J are TRBV10-3 and TRBJ2-4, with TRBD2 matching over 9 bases. TRBJ2-5 explains the end of the DNA better; the J call may be wrong. This CDR3 is built from 15 residues. The germline gives CDR1 ENHRY, CDR2 SYGVKD. In DNA form, the CDR3 reads TGTGCCATCAGTGAACTAGCGGGCATACAAGAGACCCAGTACTTC. Its translation: CAISELAGIQETQYF.